This TCR beta chain was identified in a study of cytomegalovirus exposure and HLA in healthy donors. V gave up 3 bases and J gave up 8 bases; unmatched junction bases: 23. The CDR3 runs 20 residues. Per germline, CDR1 SGHRS and CDR2 YFSETQ. On this clone: Its cognate antigen is unknown.

The study, taken as a whole, reports: Exclusion as indistinguishable affected some V segments, including TRBV6-2 and TRBV6-3. A later analysis reported that several of the most significant clusters appeared to be linked to common viral pathogens, among them Epstein-Barr virus. Cytomegalovirus association was assigned to about 150 TCR beta chains.

The primer mix had 60 Vbeta and 13 Jbeta primers. Produced via immunoSEQ multiplex PCR; TCRdb's table is partial and in-frame only. The sample has roughly 100,000 clones; roughly 80% are singletons. Participants comprised healthy donors of bone marrow. The sequence derives from a man aged 60 to 75 in good health and CMV-seronegative. The source material was PBMCs. This sequence joins TRBV5-1 and TRBJ1-6, with 7 bases lining up with TRBD1. The CDR3 reads CASSSSRQGGLPPFDSPLHF. As DNA, the CDR3 is TGCGCCAGCAGCTCGAGTAGACAGGGAGGTCTCCCTCCCTTTGATTCACCCCTCCACTTT.